Presented here are 27 T cell receptor beta chains from one specimen sequenced in a study of CD8 T cells in ankylosing spondylitis. TCRdb itself ran the 5' RACE reads through MiXCR, one entry per CDR3 protein. This table has 250,000 to 300,000 distinct CDR3 sequences, around 20% appearing once. Sequenced: blood, either unsorted or a sorted T cell fraction (not recorded which). The source of these receptors is a male donor with ankylosing spondylitis or in good health (not recorded which).

This clonotype appeared a few times. V usage is TRBV12-3 or TRBV12-4 and J usage is TRBJ2-5; D is possibly TRBD2 (6 bases). V lost 3 bases and J 1 base, leaving 15 bases between the germline ends. CDR3 size: 16 residues. The CDR3 here is CASSLGGRSAQETQYF. The CDR3 region has the DNA TGTGCCAGCAGTTTGGGAGGTCGTAGCGCCCAAGAGACCCAGTACTTC.

The J gene is TRBJ2-3, the V gene TRBV12-3 or TRBV12-4; maybe TRBD2 (7 bases). The CDR3 has 16 residues. Trimming removed 1 base at V and 4 bases at J, with 15 bases between. In DNA form, the CDR3 reads TGTGCCAGCAGTTTAGAGCTGGGGGGGCAAGCAGATACGCAGTATTTT. Protein sequence: CASSLELGGQADTQYF.

The chain links TRBV4-2 to TRBJ2-1, with TRBD2 matching over 13 bases. The trim removed 0 bases at V and 5 bases at J, leaving 10 bases unmatched. This CDR3 comprises 19 residues. CDR1 and CDR2 (germline): LGHNA, YNFKEQ. The CDR3 coding sequence is TGTGCCAGCAGCCAAGAAAAGACTAGCGGGAGGATGAGAGACAATGAGCAGTTCTTC. Residues: CASSQEKTSGRMRDNEQFF.

This clonotype occurred many times. The rearrangement joins TRBV6-5 to TRBJ2-2, with 7 bases identical to TRBD2. This CDR3 has 16 amino acids. V lost 2 bases and J lost 0; bases outside the gene matches: 3. Germline lookup yields CDR1 MNHEY and CDR2 SVGAGI. The chain's CDR3 is CASSYGRGSNTGELFF. CDR3 DNA sequence: TGTGCCAGCAGTTACGGGCGGGGGTCGAACACCGGGGAGCTGTTTTTT.

The chain carries TRBV20-1 and TRBJ2-7, with TRBD1 identical over 8 bases. This CDR3 is built from 13 residues. Per germline, CDR1 DFQATT and CDR2 SNEGSKA (reference sequence). The V segment lost 3 bases and the J segment 3 bases; nucleotides outside the gene matches: 4. For the CDR3, the DNA is TGCAGTGCTAGGAAACAGGGGGTCTACGAGCAGTACGTC. Translated: CSARKQGVYEQYV.

To note about this clonotype: A clone one base away is much larger, so this may be a read error. The chain combines TRBV3-1 with TRBJ1-1; D uncertain. Germline assignment: CDR1 LGHDT and CDR2 YNNKEL (reference sequence). The CDR3 loop spans 13 amino acids. CDR3: CTSRLSPATEAFF. In DNA, the CDR3 is TGTACCAGCAGACTAAGTCCGGCCACTGAAGCTTTCTTT. Using reference TRBV3-1 and TRBJ1-1 for the parts outside the CDR3, the full variable domain is DTAVSQTPKYLVTQMGNDKSIKCEQNLGHDTMYWYKQDSKKFLKIMFSYNNKELIINETVPNRFSPKSPDKAHLNLHINSLELGDSAVYFCTSRLSPATEAFFGQGTRLTVV.

This clonotype was recorded at least ten times. This chain connects TRBV29-1 to TRBJ2-3; D is possibly TRBD1 or TRBD2 (5 bases each). V lost 7 bases to trimming and J lost 0 bases, with 11 bases between them. Germline V gene data show CDR1 as SQVTM and CDR2 as ANQGSEA. The CDR3 is 13 residues long. The CDR3 sequence is CSAEDKSTDTQYF. As DNA, the CDR3 is TGCAGCGCGGAGGACAAGAGCACAGATACGCAGTATTTT.

This clonotype was counted a few times. The chain uses TRBV2 and TRBJ2-2, with 12 bases lining up with TRBD2. CDR1 and CDR2 from the germline V gene are SNHLY and FYNNEI. V was clipped by 6 bases and J by 4 bases; unmatched bases: 3. The CDR3 contains 15 residues. The CDR3 coding sequence is TGTGCCAGCAGGTCACTAGCGGGGGGCACCGGGGAGCTGTTTTTT. Protein sequence: CASRSLAGGTGELFF. Full variable domain (remainder filled in from reference TRBV2 and TRBJ2-2): EPEVTQTPSHQVTQMGQEVILRCVPISNHLYFYWYRQILGQKVEFLVSFYNNEISEKSEIFDDQFSVERPDGSNFTLKIRSTKLEDSAMYFCASRSLAGGTGELFFGEGSRLTVL.

In its sample, this clonotype was seen many times. This chain connects TRBV9 to TRBJ2-1, with D possibly called TRBD1 or TRBD2 (5 bases each). Germline V CDR1 and CDR2: SGDLS, YYNGEE. CDR3 length equals 14 residues. Trimming took off 0 bases at V and 7 bases at J, with 11 bases between the two ends. The CDR3 sequence is CASSVGGKENEQFF. CDR3 nucleotides: TGTGCCAGCAGCGTAGGGGGGAAGGAAAATGAGCAGTTCTTC.

In this sample, this clonotype turned up a few times. V is TRBV7-2 and J is TRBJ1-3, with D possibly being TRBD1 (5 bases). Trimming removed 2 bases from V and 4 bases from J, with 12 bases in between. Germline values: CDR1 SGHTA, CDR2 FQGNSA. There are 15 residues in the CDR3. CDR3 residues: CASSLSTAAGNTIYF. The CDR3 coding sequence is TGTGCCAGCAGCTTATCGACAGCGGCCGGAAACACCATATATTTT. Looking up the rest from reference TRBV7-2 and TRBJ1-3 gives the full variable domain: GAGVSQSPSNKVTEKGKDVELRCDPISGHTALYWYRQSLGQGLEFLIYFQGNSAPDKSGLPSDRFSAERTGGSVSTLTIQRTQQEDSAVYLCASSLSTAAGNTIYFGEGSWLTVV.

This clonotype was counted many times. The chain has TRBV12-3 or TRBV12-4 and TRBJ1-5; D gene uncertain. The V gene lost 2 bases and the J gene lost 5 bases, with 7 bases spanning the gap. The length of the CDR3 is 13 residues. The DNA for the CDR3 is TGTGCCAGCAGTTTATCTAGGGATCAGCCCCAGCATTTT. Its translation: CASSLSRDQPQHF.

On this clonotype: The junction departs from germline at one end; a sequencing error may be responsible. The chain employs TRBV10-3 and TRBJ1-5, with D maybe TRBD1 (5 bases). The CDR3 is 14 residues long. Germline V gives CDR1 ENHRY, CDR2 SYGVKD. The CDR3 sequence is CAIGDGGSNQPQHF. In nucleotides, the CDR3 is TGTGCCATCGGTGATGGGGGGAGCAATCAGCCCCAGCATTTT.

J is TRBJ2-7 and V is TRBV28, with 9 bases fitting TRBD1. Trimming at V came to 5 bases and at J to 4 bases, leaving 9 bases not matched to a gene. Germline loops: CDR1 MDHEN, CDR2 SYDVKM. The CDR3 has 15 residues. CDR3 amino acids: CASSKRDRAIYEQYV. The CDR3 DNA sequence: TGTGCCAGCAGTAAAAGGGACAGGGCGATATACGAGCAGTACGTC.

This clonotype was observed at least ten times. J is TRBJ2-2 and V is TRBV6-2 or TRBV6-3; the match to TRBD2 covers 11 bases. Germline V CDR1 and CDR2: MNHEY, SVGEGT. The CDR3 length is 18 residues. With V trimmed by 5 bases and J by 4 bases, 12 bases remained unmatched. CDR3 protein: CASSRKARLAGITGELFF. The CDR3 nucleotides are TGTGCCAGCAGTCGCAAGGCCAGACTAGCGGGGATCACCGGGGAGCTGTTTTTT.

This clonotype came up many times. The chain couples TRBV11-2 to TRBJ2-3, with 12 positions matching TRBD2. With 4 bases clipped from V and 6 bases from J, the junction kept 20 bases outside the gene matches. The CDR3 is 20 residues long. CDR1 is SGHAT and CDR2 is FQNNGV in the germline V gene. CDR3 protein: CASSSHTSGGRKYVPDTQYF. The CDR3 coding sequence is TGTGCCAGCAGCTCCCATACTAGCGGGGGGCGTAAGTACGTGCCGGATACGCAGTATTTT.

This clonotype has a count of ten or more. The chain has TRBV5-4 and TRBJ1-1, with a weak D call TRBD1 (5 bases). Between the trimmed V and J ends, which lost 1 base and 4 bases, there was a span of 8 bases. The length of the CDR3 is 13 residues. Germline CDR1 and CDR2: SGHNT and YYREEE (reference sequence). The CDR3 protein is CASSLQGGTEAFF. CDR3 DNA sequence: TGTGCCAGCAGCTTGCAGGGCGGCACTGAAGCTTTCTTT.

The chain recombines TRBV9 with TRBJ2-5; perhaps TRBD2 as D (6 bases). The V end was cut by 0 bases, the J end by 10 bases, with 13 bases between. This CDR3 contains 13 residues. Germline CDR1 and CDR2: SGDLS and YYNGEE. CDR3 in DNA: TGTGCCAGCAGCGTAGTAAGTGGGGAGGACCAGTACTTC. It encodes CASSVVSGEDQYF.

This clonotype was observed many times. The rearrangement joins TRBV6-5 to TRBJ2-7; 9 nucleotides line up with TRBD1. Germline CDR1 reads MNHEY; CDR2 reads SVGAGI. The trim removed 2 bases at V and 5 bases at J, leaving 13 bases unmatched. The CDR3 contains 17 residues. The CDR3 DNA follows: TGTGCCAGCAGTTACCAGGCTCCCCGGGACAGGGCCCACGAGCAGTACGTC. As protein: CASSYQAPRDRAHEQYV.

The chain carries TRBV23-1 and TRBJ2-7; D gene unclear. TRBV23-1 is treated as an ORF (open reading frame) with a function not yet certain. V lost 8 bases and J lost 1, with 18 bases in between. CDR3 length: 15 amino acids. Written as DNA, the CDR3 is TGCGCCAGCTCCGGAACGGAACGCGTTTCCTACGAGCAGTACGTC. As protein: CASSGTERVSYEQYV.

At least ten counts were recorded for this clonotype. The chain is built from TRBV9 and TRBJ1-6; a possible D gene is TRBD1 (5 bases). Germline loops: CDR1 SGDLS, CDR2 YYNGEE. The CDR3 is made up of 15 amino acids. With 0 bases removed from V and 7 bases from J, the gap between germline ends came to 11 bases. The CDR3 loop is CASSVVETENSPLHF. CDR3 in DNA: TGTGCCAGCAGCGTAGTGGAGACAGAAAATTCACCCCTCCACTTT. Using reference TRBV9 and TRBJ1-6 for the parts outside the CDR3, the full variable domain is DSGVTQTPKHLITATGQRVTLRCSPRSGDLSVYWYQQSLDQGLQFLIQYYNGEERAKGNILERFSAQQFPDLHSELNLSSLELGDSALYFCASSVVETENSPLHFGNGTRLTVT.

This chain connects TRBV5-6 to TRBJ2-1; D remains unclear. The CDR3 is 13 amino acids. The V gene's germline CDR1 is SGHDT and CDR2 YYEEEE. V lost 4 bases to trimming and J lost 5 bases, with 10 bases between them. CDR3 nucleotide sequence: TGTGCCAGCAGCGCGATTCTGGACAATGAGCAGTTCTTC. It encodes CASSAILDNEQFF.

The sample holds a few counts of this clonotype. The rearrangement uses TRBV21-1 and TRBJ1-2. TRBV21-1 is recorded as a pseudogene. The CDR3 extends over 14 amino acids. The CDR3 DNA reads as TGTGCCAGCAGCAAAGTTATAGGGTGCTATGGCTACACCTTC. The encoded protein is CASSKVIGCYGYTF.

This clonotype was seen only a few times. V and J are TRBV5-1 and TRBJ2-7; 10 bases line up with TRBD2. Germline V CDR1 and CDR2: SGHRS, YFSETQ. The V and J ends lost 0 bases and 4 bases, in that order; junction bases with no gene match: 19. The CDR3 has 20 residues. The CDR3 spells CASSLAPPLAGVVPLYEQYV. In nucleotides, the CDR3 is TGCGCCAGCAGCTTGGCGCCCCCCCTAGCGGGAGTGGTCCCCTTGTACGAGCAGTACGTC.

The chain uses TRBV2 and TRBJ2-3; 13 nucleotides match TRBD2. Germline V lookup: CDR1 SNHLY, CDR2 FYNNEI. Trimming at V came to 5 bases and at J to 8 bases, leaving 7 bases not matched to a gene. The CDR3 covers 15 residues. CDR3 sequence: CASSLTSGGPGTQYF. In nucleotides, the CDR3 is TGTGCCAGCAGTCTGACTAGCGGGGGGCCCGGTACGCAGTATTTT.

The chain is built from TRBV7-2 and TRBJ1-6, with TRBD1 matching 8 bases. The CDR3 runs 14 residues. Per germline, CDR1 SGHTA and CDR2 FQGNSA. V lost 3 bases to trimming and J lost 9 bases; unmatched junction nucleotides: 4. The CDR3 protein is CASSLEQGGSPLHF. CDR3 in DNA: TGTGCCAGCAGCTTGGAACAGGGGGGTTCACCCCTCCACTTT.

CDR3 coding DNA: TGCGCCAGCAGCCCGGGACTAGCCTTCCCTTCCTACGAGCAGTACGTC. Its protein product is CASSPGLAFPSYEQYV. The chain joins TRBV5-1 to TRBJ2-7; TRBD2 matches at 9 bases. The CDR3 contains 16 residues. J lost 1 base, V lost 4 bases, and 9 bases had no gene match. Germline V gene lookup returns CDR1 SGHRS and CDR2 YFSETQ.

In its sample, this clonotype was seen a few times. The chain is built from TRBV15 and TRBJ2-1, with a weak D call TRBD2 (5 bases). There are 15 residues in the CDR3. Germline V CDR1 and CDR2: LNHNV, YYDKDF (reference sequence). V was shortened by 5 bases and J by 4 bases, with 15 bases between the two germline ends. The CDR3 DNA is TGTGCCACCAGCCGGGGTTGGGTCGGATACAATGAGCAGTTCTTC. This sequence encodes CATSRGWVGYNEQFF.